This T cell receptor (beta chain) was recorded in a study of CD4 and CD8 cells across lung adenocarcinoma regions. Samples came from patients with localized non-small cell lung adenocarcinoma. Germline CDR1 reads MNHNS; CDR2 reads SASEGT. CDR3 size: 17 residues. V lost 0 bases, J lost 9 bases, and 21 bases lay in between. The table lists this clonotype with a few counts. One entry per CDR3 protein results from TCRdb running MiXCR on the PCR reads. The data hold about 12,000 distinct CDR3 sequences, with around half observed a single time. The gene calls are TRBV6-1 and TRBJ2-1; D might be TRBD2 (6 bases). Sequencing was carried out using CD8+ T cells from the margin of a lung tumor. The receptor comes from a female donor with lung adenocarcinoma. The CD4 and CD8 labels of this study may be unreliable. DNA of the CDR3: TGTGCCAGCAGTGAAGCGGGCGTGGGAAGACTAGGCGGTGAGCAGTTCTTC. The encoded protein is CASSEAGVGRLGGEQFF.